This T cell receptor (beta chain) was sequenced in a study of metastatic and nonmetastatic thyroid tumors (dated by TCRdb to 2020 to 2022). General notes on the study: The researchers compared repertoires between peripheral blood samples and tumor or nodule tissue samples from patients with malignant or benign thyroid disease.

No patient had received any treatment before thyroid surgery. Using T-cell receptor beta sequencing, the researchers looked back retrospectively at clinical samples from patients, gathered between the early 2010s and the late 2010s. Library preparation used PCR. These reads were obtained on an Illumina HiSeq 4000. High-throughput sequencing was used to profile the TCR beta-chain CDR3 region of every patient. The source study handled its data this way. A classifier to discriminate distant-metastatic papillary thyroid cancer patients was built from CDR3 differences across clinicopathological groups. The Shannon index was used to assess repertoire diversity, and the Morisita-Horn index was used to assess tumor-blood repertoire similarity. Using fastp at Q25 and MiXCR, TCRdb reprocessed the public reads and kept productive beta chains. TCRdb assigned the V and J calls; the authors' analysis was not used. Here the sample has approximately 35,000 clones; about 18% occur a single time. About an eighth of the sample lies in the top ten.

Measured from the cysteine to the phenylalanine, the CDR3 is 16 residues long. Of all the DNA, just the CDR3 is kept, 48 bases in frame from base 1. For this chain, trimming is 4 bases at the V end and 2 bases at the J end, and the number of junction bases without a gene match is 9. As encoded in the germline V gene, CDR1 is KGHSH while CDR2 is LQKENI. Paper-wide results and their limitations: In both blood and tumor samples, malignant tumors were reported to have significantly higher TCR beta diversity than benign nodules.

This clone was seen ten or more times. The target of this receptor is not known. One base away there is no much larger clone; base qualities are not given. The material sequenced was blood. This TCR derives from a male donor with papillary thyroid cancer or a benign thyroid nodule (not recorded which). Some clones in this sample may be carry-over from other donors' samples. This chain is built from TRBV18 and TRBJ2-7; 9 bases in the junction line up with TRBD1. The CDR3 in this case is CASSRTTGTGTYEQYF. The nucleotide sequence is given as TGTGCCAGCTCACGCACAACCGGGACAGGGACCTACGAGCAGTACTTC.